The 6 T cell receptor delta chains below come from one sample, sequenced in a study of γδ T cells in repeated Plasmodium falciparum infection. Vgamma9/Vdelta2+ and Vdelta2-negative gammadelta T cells were flow-sorted from PBMC for bulk sequencing. TCRdb ran CATT on the multiplex PCR reads. The data hold about 48,000 delta-chain clones, with roughly 1.5% observed a single time. Sequencing was done on a sample of gamma-delta T cells from blood. Receptors were obtained from a pool of human donors (malaria-infected and uninfected, not separated).

About this clone: TCRdb pairs this DNA with a much larger clone's protein that differs at residue 10, likely a read error; the protein shown was translated from the DNA. The V call is TRDV1, the J call TRDJ1, with TRDD3 identical over 7 bases. V was pared by 6 bases and J by 2 bases, with 12 bases of the junction left unmatched. CDR1 TSWWSYY and CDR2 QGS come from the germline V gene. This CDR3 contains 16 residues. The CDR3 DNA is TGTGCTCTTGGCCCCCTGGGGGTTGAGCAAACCGATAAACTCATCTTT. As protein: CALGPLGVEQTDKLIF.

For this clone: The mismatch at residue 10 between this DNA's translation and the TCRdb protein of a much larger clone likely reflects a read error; the protein shown is translated from the DNA. The J gene is TRDJ3, the V gene TRDV1; D could derive from TRDD2 or TRDD3 (5 bases each). TCRdb is silent on the J gene; assignment here came from matching the DNA to germline. The CDR3 length is 16 residues. Germline loops: CDR1 TSWWSYY, CDR2 QGS. CDR3 sequence: CALNLRHTWVTRQMFF. In nucleotides, the CDR3 is TGTGCTCTAAACCTACGGCACACCTGGGTCACCCGACAGATGTTTTTC.

At least ten counts were recorded for this clone. The rearrangement uses TRDV2 and TRDJ3; 11 bases are a match to TRDD3. The J gene was missing in TCRdb and was found by matching the end of the DNA to germline. Trimming at V came to 3 bases and at J to 0 bases, leaving 21 bases not matched to a gene. Germline-derived CDR1 and CDR2 are GEAIGNYY and EKD. CDR3 length: 24 amino acids. The chain's CDR3 is CACDPTGVGDTPNSYSWDTRQMFF. The CDR3 DNA follows: TGTGCCTGTGACCCTACGGGGGTGGGGGATACGCCGAACAGCTACTCCTGGGACACCCGACAGATGTTTTTC.

This clone was counted many times. It is likely a read error: a sequence one base away is far more abundant. Other nucleotide sequences from this sample produce the same CDR3. The gene calls are TRDV1 and TRDJ1; 13 bases align to TRDD3. CDR3 size: 22 residues. V was pared by 9 bases and J by 2 bases, with 27 bases of the junction left unmatched. Germline assignment: CDR1 TSWWSYY and CDR2 QGS. The DNA for the CDR3 is TGTGCTCTAGGGCTCCCATTAGGCCGTAGTACTGGGGGATACGGTACTACCGATAAACTCATCTTT. Protein product: CALGLPLGRSTGGYGTTDKLIF.

A remark on this clone: Translating this DNA gives a protein that differs at residue 11 from the TCRdb one, which belongs to a much larger clone; a read error is likely, and the protein shown is this translation. The CDR3 nucleotides read TGTGCTCTTGGGGACGTCGGCCTTCGTTATGGTCACACCGATAAACTCATCTTT. Encoded protein: CALGDVGLRYGHTDKLIF. The chain links TRDV1 to TRDJ1; D might be TRDD2 (5 bases). TCRdb supplies no J gene; here it was assigned by aligning the nucleotide sequence to germline. V was clipped by 3 bases and J by 0 bases, with 20 bases between them. Germline V gives CDR1 TSWWSYY, CDR2 QGS. The CDR3 is 18 amino acids.

This clone was seen a few times. The protein TCRdb gives is from a much larger clone and does not agree with this DNA's translation at residue 6, likely a read error; the protein shown here comes from the DNA. The J gene is TRDJ1, the V gene TRDV2, with TRDD3 matching over 12 bases. Here the J gene was assigned by germline matching of the DNA, as TCRdb has none. With 0 bases clipped from V and 3 bases from J, the junction kept 7 bases outside the gene matches. This CDR3 is built from 17 residues. CDR1 and CDR2 from the germline V gene are GEAIGNYY and EKD. The CDR3 protein is CACDTPPPGGYADKLIF. The CDR3, as DNA: TGTGCCTGTGACACCCCCCCGCCTGGGGGATACGCCGATAAACTCATCTTT.